This TCR beta chain emerged from a study of T cells after yellow fever vaccination. Study-wide points: Clones from primary vaccination mostly reappeared after the booster (approximately 95% CD4, approximately 86% CD8).

This clonotype occurred many times. Its antigen remains unidentified. The CDR3 totals 15 residues. Germline lookup yields CDR1 MNHEY and CDR2 SMNVEV (reference sequence). With 6 bases clipped from V and 6 bases from J, the junction kept 8 bases outside the gene matches. TCRdb re-derived calls from the 5' RACE reads in MiXCR, one entry per CDR3 protein. The sample carries 250,000 or so distinct CDR3 sequences, 6.9% recorded once. The sequenced sample was CD4+ T cells sorted from PBMCs, obtained 15 days after the yellow fever booster vaccination. V gene TRBV27 combines with J gene TRBJ1-4, with 9 bases fitting TRBD1. This receptor was obtained from a man aged 25 to 40 who received the YFV17D yellow fever vaccine. CDR3 DNA: TGTGCCAGCAGCAGGACAGGGGATCGCTATGAAAAACTGTTTTTT. Translating it yields CASSRTGDRYEKLFF.